Below, 13 T cell receptor beta chains from the same sample are listed, as sequenced in a study of T cell responses to AZD1222 COVID-19 vaccine. Using immunoSEQ multiplex PCR, the repertoire was profiled, and TCRdb retains in-frame clones only, with some absent. The sample lists 75,000 to 80,000 clones, 65% to 80% occurring once. Sequencing was performed on peripheral blood, taken 28 days after the second dose of the MenACWY control vaccine. These receptors all stem from an adult who received the MenACWY meningococcal vaccine as a control.

V gene TRBV7-9 combines with J gene TRBJ2-5, with TRBD2 matching over 8 bases. This CDR3 has 15 residues. Germline V gene lookup returns CDR1 SEHNR and CDR2 FQNEAQ (reference sequence). V shed 5 bases, J shed 2 bases, and the junction held 7 bases outside the gene matches. The CDR3 sequence is CASSPEGGGQETQYF. The DNA for the CDR3 is TGTGCCAGCAGCCCGGAGGGCGGGGGGCAAGAGACCCAGTACTTC.

The chain recombines TRBV7-6 with TRBJ2-2, with 9 bases that match TRBD1. Germline V lookup: CDR1 SGHVS, CDR2 FNYEAQ. This CDR3 is 15 amino acids long. J lost 4 bases, V lost 5 bases, and 5 bases had no gene match. CDR3 in amino acids: CASSPGTGTTGELFF. As DNA, the CDR3 is TGTGCCAGCAGCCCCGGGACAGGGACCACCGGGGAGCTGTTTTTT.

V usage is TRBV30 and J usage is TRBJ1-2; 8 bases map to TRBD1. The CDR3 covers 12 residues. Looked up from germline, CDR1 is GTSNPN and CDR2 is SVGIG (reference sequence). The V segment lost 4 bases and the J segment 6 bases; nucleotides outside the gene matches: 4. CDR3 in amino acids: CAWTRTGNGYTF. Written as DNA, the CDR3 is TGTGCCTGGACCAGGACAGGGAATGGCTACACCTTC.

This CDR3 reads CASSPETGMNTEAFF. CDR3 in DNA: TGTGCCAGCTCACCGGAGACAGGGATGAACACTGAAGCTTTCTTT. The chain combines TRBV18 with TRBJ1-1, with 7 bases aligning to TRBD1. V lost 3 bases and J lost 0; bases outside the gene matches: 4. Germline V lookup: CDR1 KGHSH, CDR2 LQKENI. This CDR3 has 15 residues.

The CDR3, as DNA: TGCGCCAGCAGCTTCCTCTACGACTCCTACGAGCAGTACTTC. Protein: CASSFLYDSYEQYF. J is TRBJ2-7 and V is TRBV5-1; D not certain. Germline V gene lookup returns CDR1 SGHRS and CDR2 YFSETQ. V was cut by 2 bases and J by 0 bases, with 9 bases left in between. The CDR3 contains 14 residues. The full variable domain, in which reference TRBV5-1 and TRBJ2-7 provide the parts outside the CDR3, is KAGVTQTPRYLIKTRGQQVTLSCSPISGHRSVSWYQQTPGQGLQFLFEYFSETQRNKGNFPGRFSGRQFSNSRSEMNVSTLELGDSALYLCASSFLYDSYEQYFGPGTRLTVT.

The chain links TRBV5-1 to TRBJ2-1; 13 nucleotides line up with TRBD2. This CDR3 spans 15 amino acids. Trimming at V came to 3 bases and at J to 10 bases, leaving 7 bases not matched to a gene. In germline, CDR1 is SGHRS, CDR2 YFSETQ. CDR3 DNA sequence: TGCGCCAGCAGCTCCGGACTAGCGGGAGTTGGCGAGCAGTTCTTC. Translating it yields CASSSGLAGVGEQFF.

The rearrangement links TRBV11-2 to TRBJ2-1; D may be TRBD2 (5 bases). CDR1 and CDR2 (germline): SGHAT, FQNNGV. V lost 7 bases and J lost 4, with 17 bases in between. The CDR3 is 15 amino acids. The CDR3 nucleotides are TGTGCCAGCACCACCCTGAGAGGGCCTTACAATGAGCAGTTCTTC. It specifies CASTTLRGPYNEQFF.

The chain has TRBV5-4 and TRBJ2-1; D ambiguous. This CDR3 is built from 13 residues. The germline V gene encodes CDR1 SGHNT and CDR2 YYREEE (reference sequence). The CDR3 DNA follows: TGTGCGTCCGACCGAAGCTCCTACAATGAGCAGTTCTTC. It translates to CASDRSSYNEQFF.

J is TRBJ1-1 and V is TRBV11-2; D possibly corresponds to TRBD1 (5 bases). Germline V lookup: CDR1 SGHAT, CDR2 FQNNGV. V was trimmed by 5 bases and J by 1 base, leaving 11 bases between them. This CDR3 has 14 amino acids. CDR3 amino acids: CASSRGRSNTEAFF. In DNA form, the CDR3 reads TGTGCCAGCAGCCGGGGACGGTCGAACACTGAAGCTTTCTTT.

The chain carries TRBV24-1 and TRBJ2-7, with 13 positions matching TRBD2. This CDR3 contains 19 residues. Germline V gene data show CDR1 as KGHDR and CDR2 as SFDVKD. With V trimmed by 9 bases and J by 2 bases, 18 bases remained unmatched. CDR3: CATSAGLFGLAGVTYEQYF. The CDR3 nucleotides read TGTGCCACCTCTGCAGGCCTATTTGGACTAGCGGGAGTTACCTACGAGCAGTACTTC.

The rearrangement links TRBV19 to TRBJ1-5; TRBD1 might be the D (6 bases). CDR1 and CDR2 (germline): LNHDA, SQIVND (reference sequence). This CDR3 is 15 amino acids long. V dropped 6 bases and J dropped 6 bases, with 18 bases sitting between them. The chain's CDR3 is CASRGRGSTLQPQHF. The CDR3 DNA is TGTGCCAGTAGAGGCAGGGGTTCGACCCTTCAGCCCCAGCATTTT. The full variable domain, in which reference TRBV19 and TRBJ1-5 provide the parts outside the CDR3, is DGGITQSPKYLFRKEGQNVTLSCEQNLNHDAMYWYRQDPGQGLRLIYYSQIVNDFQKGDIAEGYSVSREKKESFPLTVTSAQKNPTAFYLCASRGRGSTLQPQHFGDGTRLSIL.

This rearrangement joins TRBV3-1 (or the pseudogene TRBV3-2) to TRBJ2-3; perhaps TRBD2 as D (6 bases). Germline CDR1 and CDR2: LGHDT and YNNKEL (reference sequence). The CDR3 has 16 residues. V gave up 4 bases and J gave up 2 bases, with 16 bases separating them. CDR3: CASSRGVGYNTDTQYF. CDR3 nucleotide sequence: TGTGCCAGCAGCCGGGGGGTGGGATATAACACAGATACGCAGTATTTT.

The chain recombines TRBV13 with TRBJ2-2, with D perhaps TRBD2 (5 bases). The CDR3 contains 13 residues. Germline V gene sequence: CDR1 PRHDT, CDR2 FYEKMQ (reference sequence). V was clipped by 6 bases and J by 4 bases, with 9 bases between them. For the CDR3, the DNA is TGTGCCAGCAGTTTCGGAGGCACCGGGGAGCTGTTTTTT. Its protein is CASSFGGTGELFF.